The sequence of this T cell receptor beta chain was determined in a study of cytomegalovirus exposure and HLA in healthy donors. These donors counted as nominally healthy when sampled, but unrecorded immune exposures were likely. There are 12 residues in the CDR3. V gave up 2 bases and J gave up 4 bases, with 4 bases separating them. Per germline, CDR1 MNHNS and CDR2 SASEGT. In its sample, this clone was seen a few times. Primers for the PCR totalled 60 Vbeta and 13 Jbeta. Repertoires were generated with immunoSEQ multiplex PCR, while TCRdb's copy carries only in-frame clones and drops some. Of under 170,000 clones listed, about 64% were seen once; the top ten hold 6% to 8.5%.

The source material was PBMCs. This receptor was obtained from a woman aged 60 to 75 in good health and CMV-seropositive. This chain connects TRBV6-1 to TRBJ2-3, with D uncertain. In DNA form, the CDR3 reads TGTGCCAGCAGTGAACGAGCAGATACGCAGTATTTT. Amino acids: CASSERADTQYF.